The T cell receptor beta chain under discussion was sequenced for a study of T cell changes during pregnancy in multiple sclerosis. V lost 3 bases and J 7 bases, leaving 13 bases between the germline ends. The CDR3 has 13 amino acids. Germline-derived CDR1 and CDR2 are SGHTA and FQGNSA. Using immunoSEQ multiplex PCR, the repertoire was profiled, and TCRdb retains in-frame clones only, with some absent. The table lists 65,000 to 85,000 clones, about 89% of them singletons. The chain joins TRBV7-2 to TRBJ2-7, with D perhaps matching TRBD2 (6 bases). Source: peripheral blood, taken in the first trimester of pregnancy. This clonotype was obtained from a female donor in good health, enrolled as a control in a pregnancy study. The CDR3 coding sequence is TGTGCCAGCAGCTTTCAAGCGGGCCCTGAGCAGTACTTC. Protein sequence: CASSFQAGPEQYF.